The clone carrying this TCR beta chain was detected ten times or more. The library was designed around alpha chains, so this beta chain is a stray read whose abundance carries little weight. This entry belongs to a study of spatial heterogeneity in lung cancer. Time point denoted: sample taken at primary tumor resection. Sequencing was performed on whole RNA extracted from tumor and nontumor lung tissue, or from frozen PBMC, and the material was left unsorted. TCRdb fed the 5' RACE reads into MiXCR, producing one record per CDR3 protein. Among 6,000 to 7,500 distinct CDR3 sequences listed, around 7% were seen once. The CDR3 has 14 amino acids. V was clipped by 3 bases and J by 3 bases, with 8 bases between them. Germline values: CDR1 KGHDR, CDR2 SFDVKD.

The rearrangement uses TRBV24-1 and TRBJ1-5; D is ambiguous. The starting material was PBMCs, obtained at surgery. The TCR was taken from a male donor with early-stage non-small cell lung cancer. The CDR3 spells CATSDPRNNQPQHF. Written as DNA, the CDR3 is TGTGCCACCAGTGATCCACGGAACAATCAGCCCCAGCATTTT.